Sequencing of this T cell receptor (beta chain) was carried out in a study of T-cell memory formation after mild COVID-19. This clonotype was detected a few times. Trimming removed 10 bases from V and 10 bases from J; junction bases left unmatched: 22. This CDR3 region has 17 residues. Germline CDR1 is SGHAT and CDR2 is FQDESV (reference sequence). TCRdb passed the 5' RACE reads through MiXCR, listing each CDR3 protein once. Of roughly 200,000 distinct CDR3 sequences listed, 16% are singletons. This receptor was obtained from an adult woman who had mild COVID-19 (a few samples of this study predate the infection). Cell type and time point are not known. The V gene is TRBV11-1, the J gene TRBJ2-4; 10 bases agree with TRBD2. Sequencing was performed on PBMCs or a T cell subset sorted from them (not recorded which). The CDR3 here is CANRPSGSGWAVQIQYF. The CDR3 nucleotides read TGTGCCAACAGGCCTAGCGGGAGCGGTTGGGCGGTTCAAATTCAGTACTTC.